This T cell receptor (beta chain) emerged from a study of T-cell memory formation after mild COVID-19. Overall study: For the most part, TCR clusters were specific to one donor.

TCR alpha and TCR beta cDNA libraries with sample barcodes and UMIs came from 5'RACE using constant-segment primers. TCRdb fed the 5' RACE reads into MiXCR, producing one record per CDR3 protein. The table has 350,000 to 550,000 distinct CDR3 sequences, about a sixth seen once. Deletions cut 6 bases from V and 7 bases from J, with 24 bases between. Germline lookup yields CDR1 SGHVS and CDR2 FQNEAQ. This CDR3 spans 16 amino acids. Remarks on this clonotype: What it binds is unknown.

Whole-study results and caveats: Later expanders leaned CD4+, whereas day 15 to 85 contracting clones were balanced CD4/CD8. CD4+ contracting clones were mainly CM and EM; CD8+ ones, EMRA.

The sequenced sample was PBMCs or a T cell subset sorted from them (not recorded which). This clonotype was obtained from a man aged 18 to 35 who had mild COVID-19 (a few samples of this study predate the infection). Cell type and time point are not known. The gene calls are TRBV7-8 and TRBJ1-2; D is unresolved. The CDR3 DNA is TGTGCCAGCAGTCTCCTCCGGGAATCTAGGTTAAGTGGCTACACCTTC. This codes for CASSLLRESRLSGYTF.